The entry below gives a single T cell receptor (beta chain) sequence along with its context. The antigen it recognizes is unknown. Base qualities are not recorded, but no much larger clone differs from it by a single base. The immunoSEQ Assay, a bias-controlled multiplex PCR, was used to amplify TCRbeta CDR3 regions from genomic DNA. From the authors' description of their analysis: The number of nucleated cells in each sample was estimated from the amplification of reference gene primers within the assay. To quantify the absolute abundance of each unique TCRbeta CDR3 rearrangement, sequence reads were collapsed and filtered. Productive Simpson clonality was computed per sample as the square root of Simpson's diversity index over productive rearrangements. The table comes from immuneACCESS by way of TCRdb, which keeps in-frame sequences with V and J called. Part of the clones is missing from these tables; in studies checked, under half for an unresolved V gene and the rest for unknown reasons. That table gives V, J and clone size, and the DNA gave D and trimming. The sample table holds approximately 150,000 clones, of which roughly 84% were seen once. More than 0.85% of the sample is held by the ten biggest clonotypes.

The sample comes from a study of blood T cell repertoires in COVID-19 (dated by TCRdb to the early 2020s). Regarding the research as a whole: Samples from collaborators originated in the United States, Italy and Spain and spanned both the acute and convalescent phases of COVID-19. The prospective study material was composed of cDNA or gDNA derived from T cells, B-cell-depleted T cells, or PBMCs. Deeply sampled blood TCRbeta repertoires from subjects exposed to, actively infected with, or recovered from COVID-19 were included in the dataset. A freely available public database, intended as a resource for researchers studying the immune response to SARS-CoV-2, is where the repertoires were released. The samples were drawn from the first 160 participants of the ongoing ImmuneRACE study and from 1,200 or so subjects provided by 6 global collaborators. Nearly every sample came with metadata listing a de-identified subject ID, COVID-19 status, age in years and sex. Where available, HLA class I and class II types were obtained from metadata supplied by the sample provider rather than from assay-based typing.

Whole blood was collected in K2EDTA tubes by collaborating institutions according to the institutions' own protocols. For TCRbeta analysis, collaborators shipped samples as frozen whole blood, isolated PBMCs, or DNA extracted from either of those sample types. Taken from the germline V gene, the CDR1 and CDR2 loops are KGHSH and LQKENI. The cysteine opens and the phenylalanine closes a CDR3 of 14 amino acids. The DNA shown is the 42-base CDR3, in frame from base 1. V is trimmed back by 6 bases and J by 4 bases, and the junction contains 7 bases that no gene match accounts for. The paper as a whole reports these results and caveats: The quantity of clinical and demographic metadata differed by source and by participant and was supplied without curation.

The specimen sequenced was peripheral blood. In this chain, TRBV18 is recombined with TRBJ1-2; TRBD1 agrees with 8 junctional bases. The receptor was isolated from a man aged 40-49 years with acute or convalescent COVID-19. The CDR3 protein sequence reads: CASSLGQGGYGYTF. The DNA sequence is as follows: TGTGCCAGCTCTCTCGGACAGGGAGGCTATGGCTACACCTTC.